The rows below give T cell receptor beta chains drawn from one sample of a study of yellow fever vaccine responses in identical twins. TCRdb called the RT-PCR reads again in MiXCR, with one record for every CDR3 protein. The sample includes some 11,000 distinct CDR3 sequences, around 77% seen only once; the top ten take 7% to 8%. The sequences come from T cells from blood (PBMCs), unsorted or a sorted subset (not recorded which), collected before or after yellow fever vaccination (not recorded which). These receptors were collected from a woman between 18 and 29 years old who received the yellow fever vaccine. The CDR3 runs from the conserved cysteine through the conserved F or W. The D gene is left open where the match is weak. The size field is filled for only some rows; it gives once, few, many or a size class.

>TRBV2|-|TRBJ2-7|TRBD1
TGTGCCAGCAGTGTTATGGGGACAGCCTACGAGCAGTACTTC
CASSVMGTAYEQYF
>TRBV7-8|-|TRBJ2-7|-
TGTGCCAGCAGCTTAGGGGACGAGCAGTACTTC
CASSLGDEQYF
>TRBV12-5|-|TRBJ2-7|TRBD1
TGTGCTAGTGGCCCTAGGGGACAGGGCATTTACGAGCAGTACTTC
CASGPRGQGIYEQYF
>TRBV10-3|few|TRBJ1-6|-
TGTGCCATCAGTGATGGAGGGAGCTCCTATAATTCACCCCTCCACTTT
CAISDGGSSYNSPLHF
>TRBV4-1|-|TRBJ2-7|-
TGCGCCAGCAGCCAAGGCGCCGAGCAGTACTTC
CASSQGAEQYF
>TRBV10-3|once|TRBJ1-1|-
TGTGCCATCAGTGAATGGGGGGCAGACACTGAAGCTTTCTTT
CAISEWGADTEAFF
>TRBV14|-|TRBJ1-5|-
TGTGCCAGCAGCCAAGTAATCGCCTTCAATCAGCCCCAGCATTTT
CASSQVIAFNQPQHF
>TRBV11-3|-|TRBJ2-7|TRBD1
TGTGCCAGCAGCTTAACCGGAACAGGGGATGAGCAGTACTTC
CASSLTGTGDEQYF
>TRBV7-9|-|TRBJ2-1|TRBD2
TGTGCCAGCAGCTTAGGTGGCGGGAGGGCCATGCAGTTCTTC
CASSLGGGRAMQFF
>TRBV11-2|-|TRBJ2-1|-
TGTGCCAGCAGCCGTGGGGGGTTCGATGAGCAGTTCTTC
CASSRGGFDEQFF
>TRBV13|-|TRBJ2-3|-
TGTGCCAGCAGCTTAGGAGATGGGGCAGATACGCAGTATTTT
CASSLGDGADTQYF
>TRBV29-1|-|TRBJ2-4|TRBD2
TGCAGCGTTACGAGAGCGGGAGCCGGAAACATTCAGTACTTC
CSVTRAGAGNIQYF
>TRBV3-1|-|TRBJ2-7|TRBD1
TGTGCCAGCAGCCAAGATCGAATGGGGACAGGGTCAGTCGAGCAGTACTTC
CASSQDRMGTGSVEQYF
>TRBV7-6|-|TRBJ2-2|-
TGTGCCAGCAGTGGGACAAGGGGAATGGACGGGGAGCTGTTTTTT
CASSGTRGMDGELFF
>TRBV20-1|once|TRBJ2-4|-
TGCAGTGCTAGAGATAGTGGACATAGATCCAAAAACATTCAGTACTTC
CSARDSGHRSKNIQYF
>TRBV23-1|-|TRBJ1-4|TRBD1
TGCGCCAGCACCCTACAGGGGCTACGAGAAAAACTGTTTTTT
CASTLQGLREKLFF
>TRBV13|once|TRBJ1-4|TRBD1
TGTGCCAGCAGCTTAGGACAGGGGGCCCTCAATTTT
CASSLGQGALNF
>TRBV7-8|-|TRBJ2-1|-
TGTGCCAGCAGCTCGACAGGACGCTACAATGAGCAGTTCTTC
CASSSTGRYNEQFF
>TRBV20-1|once|TRBJ1-1|TRBD1
TGCAGTGCTGAAGTCGGGACAGGGGGCGCCGAAGCTTTCTTT
CSAEVGTGGAEAFF
>TRBV7-9|-|TRBJ2-1|-
TGTGCCAGCAGCCCCTCAATAGCCAGCTCCTACAATGAGCAGTTCTTC
CASSPSIASSYNEQFF
>TRBV19|few|TRBJ1-1|-
TGTGCCAGTAGTATGGGGGCAAGCGTGGAGTGGAACACTGAAGCTTTCTTT
CASSMGASVEWNTEAFF
>TRBV4-1|-|TRBJ2-3|-
TGCGCCAGCAGCCACGGCGGCACAGATACGCAGTATTTT
CASSHGGTDTQYF
>TRBV12-3/TRBV12-4|-|TRBJ2-1|-
TGTGCCAGCACTCACAGAAGGGACCATTCGCAGTTCTTC
CASTHRRDHSQFF
>TRBV7-1|-|TRBJ1-2|TRBD1
TGTGCCAGCAGCTCCCAGGACAGGATCTATGGCTACACCTTC
CASSSQDRIYGYTF
>TRBV10-3|-|TRBJ1-2|-
TGTGCCATCAGTGAGAGGCGCCAGCGATCTAACTATGGCTACACCTTC
CAISERRQRSNYGYTF
>TRBV20-1|once|TRBJ2-1|-
TGCAGTGCTAGGTATACAGACTACAATGAGCAGTTCTTC
CSARYTDYNEQFF
>TRBV4-1|-|TRBJ2-7|-
TGCGCCAGCAGCCATTTGTCGGGAGCAGGTTACGAGCAGTACTTC
CASSHLSGAGYEQYF
>TRBV11-3|once|TRBJ1-2|TRBD1
TGTGCCAGCAGACCGCGGACAGGGAGTGGCTACACCTTC
CASRPRTGSGYTF
>TRBV12-3/TRBV12-4|-|TRBJ2-7|TRBD2
TGTGCCAGCAGTTTAAGTAGCGGGGGACTCTACGAGCAGTACTTC
CASSLSSGGLYEQYF
>TRBV13|-|TRBJ2-3|-
TGTGCCAGCAGGGGGGATACGCAGTATTTT
CASRGDTQYF
>TRBV11-1|-|TRBJ2-1|-
TGTGCCAGCAGACCCCTGGTTAGCGACTACAATGAGCAGTTCTTC
CASRPLVSDYNEQFF
>TRBV4-3|once|TRBJ1-2|-
TGCGCCAGCAGCCAAGATTGGCAGGGAAGCGGCTACACCTTC
CASSQDWQGSGYTF
>TRBV7-6|-|TRBJ1-1|TRBD1
TGTGCCAGCAGCTTGGGGACAGGGGGGAGTGAAGCTTTCTTT
CASSLGTGGSEAFF
>TRBV6-5|-|TRBJ2-3|-
TGTGCCAGCAGTGGGGATGCAGGTTTCGATACGCAGTATTTT
CASSGDAGFDTQYF
>TRBV5-1|-|TRBJ1-1|-
TGCGCCAGCAGCCCACAGGGCCAACGGACTGAAGCTTTCTTT
CASSPQGQRTEAFF
>TRBV4-1|-|TRBJ2-7|-
TGCGCCAGCAGCCTCGGGGAGAAAGCCTACGAGCAGTACTTC
CASSLGEKAYEQYF
>TRBV2|-|TRBJ2-5|-
TGTGCCAGCAGTGAAGGGACCAACCAAGAGACCCAGTACTTC
CASSEGTNQETQYF
>TRBV6-1|-|TRBJ1-5|-
TGTGCCAGCACCCAGGAAGGCAATCAGCCCCAGCATTTT
CASTQEGNQPQHF
>TRBV7-6|-|TRBJ1-1|-
TGTGCCAGCAGCTCGCCGGGGGGGAACACTGAAGCTTTCTTT
CASSSPGGNTEAFF